This T cell receptor (beta chain) emerged from a study of blood T cell repertoires in COVID-19. Study-wide background: Specimens from acute and convalescent COVID-19 originated in the United States, Italy and Spain. From T cells, B-cell-depleted T cells, or PBMCs came the material, which was cDNA or gDNA.

Only a few counts were recorded for this clone. The age range of participants was about 18 to 90 years, with residence in about two dozen US areas. Cohort 3 recovery required two negative PCRs, clearance, or symptom resolution. Looked up from germline, CDR1 is LNHNV and CDR2 is YYDKDF (reference sequence). This CDR3 has 15 residues. After removal of 8 bases from V and 3 bases from J, the junction contained 7 bases not matched to a gene. The protocol was immunoSEQ multiplex PCR, while the TCRdb copy is restricted to in-frame clones and leaves out a portion. The repertoire holds 430,000 or so clones, with more than 75% as singletons.

This chain connects TRBV15 to TRBJ1-3; TRBD1 aligns across 10 bases. Source material: PBMCs or T cells enriched from blood (not recorded which). This clonotype was obtained from a woman between 40 and 50 years old who had recovered from COVID-19. CDR3 region: CATRTGGNHGNTIYF. CDR3 DNA: TGTGCCACCCGGACAGGGGGTAATCATGGAAACACCATATATTTT.